The rows below give T cell receptor beta chains drawn from one sample of a study of cytomegalovirus exposure and HLA in healthy donors. Only in-frame clones appear in the TCRdb table, and some are missing; sequencing was by immunoSEQ multiplex PCR. The data contain about 100,000 clones, 63% of them seen just once; the ten biggest clones take up around 5%. Sequencing was done on a sample of PBMCs. Receptors originate from a human donor in good health. Both conserved end residues are part of each CDR3. A D gene is named only where the DNA matches it firmly. Clone size is given for some rows only: seen once, a few or many times, or a class if the clone is expanded.

TRBJ2-1	TRBD2	TRBV6-1	NA	TGTGCCAGCAGTGCTAGCGGGAGCTCCTACAATGAGCAGTTCTTC	CASSASGSSYNEQFF
TRBJ2-5	TRBD1	TRBV5-6	NA	TGTGCCAGCAGCTGGGGGACAGGGGTAGAGACCCAGTACTTC	CASSWGTGVETQYF
TRBJ2-1	TRBD2	TRBV10-2	NA	TGCGCCAGTTGGACTAGCGGAGCTACTAGGCCCTACAATGAGCAGTTCTTC	CASWTSGATRPYNEQFF
TRBJ2-7	TRBD1	TRBV19	NA	TGTGCCAGTACCCCCACCGGGACAGGGGGCTCCTACGAGCAGTACTTC	CASTPTGTGGSYEQYF
TRBJ2-5	TRBD1	TRBV27	NA	TGTGCCAGCAGTAGGGGGCGACTTGAGACCCAGTACTTC	CASSRGRLETQYF
TRBJ2-1	NA	TRBV4-1	NA	TGCGCCAGCAGCCAAGTTGCAACCAACAGGGCCCTGGGCAATGAGCAGTTCTTC	CASSQVATNRALGNEQFF
TRBJ2-7	TRBD2	TRBV28	NA	TGTGCCAGCAGTTTTTGGGCGGGAGGGAGCTACGAGCAGTACTTC	CASSFWAGGSYEQYF
TRBJ2-7	TRBD2	TRBV4-2	NA	TGTGCCAGCAGCCAAGATGGGACTAGCGGGAGTTACGAGCAGTACTTC	CASSQDGTSGSYEQYF
TRBJ1-3	NA	TRBV25-1	NA	TGTGCCAGCAGTGCCAGACAGAAAGGAAACACCATATATTTT	CASSARQKGNTIYF
TRBJ2-1	TRBD2	TRBV2	once	TGTGCCAGCAGTGAATTAGGACTAGCGGTAAATGAGCAGTTCTTC	CASSELGLAVNEQFF
TRBJ1-1	NA	TRBV27	few	TGTGCCAGCAGTTCAGGGGCTGGCGTAATGAACACTGAAGCTTTCTTT	CASSSGAGVMNTEAFF
TRBJ2-1	NA	TRBV5-1	few	TGCGCCAGCAGTCTTTCGATCCAGACCTACAATGAGCAGTTCTTC	CASSLSIQTYNEQFF
TRBJ2-2	NA	TRBV6-1	few	TGTGCCAGCAGTGAACCCCCCTCCGGGGAGCTGTTTTTT	CASSEPPSGELFF
TRBJ2-1	NA	TRBV6-5	NA	TGTGCCAGCAGTTACTCGGAACTAACATACAATGAGCAGTTCTTC	CASSYSELTYNEQFF
TRBJ2-7	TRBD2	TRBV19	NA	TGTGCCAGTAGCAGACTAGCGGGAGGTGACAACGCCTACGAGCAGTACTTC	CASSRLAGGDNAYEQYF
TRBJ1-2	NA	TRBV9	few	TGTGCCAGCAGCGTAGCTCCAGGACAGTCAACCTATGGCTACACCTTC	CASSVAPGQSTYGYTF
TRBJ2-4	NA	TRBV30	once	TGTGCCTGGAGTTACGGGAGAGGGGCCAAAAACATTCAGTACTTC	CAWSYGRGAKNIQYF
TRBJ2-2	NA	TRBV5-1	few	TGCGCCAGCAGAGAGACCGGGGAGCTGTTTTTT	CASRETGELFF
TRBJ2-3	TRBD2	TRBV28	few	TGTGCCAGCAGTTTACTAGCGGGAGAGGGCACAGATACGCAGTATTTT	CASSLLAGEGTDTQYF
TRBJ2-5	TRBD1	TRBV25-1	NA	TGTGCCAGCAGTGAATATCTCCTATCAGGGGGCCAAGAGACCCAGTACTTC	CASSEYLLSGGQETQYF
TRBJ1-1	NA	TRBV2	NA	TGTGCCAGCAGTGAGGGGAGGAACACTGAAGCTTTCTTT	CASSEGRNTEAFF
TRBJ2-1	TRBD2	TRBV5-8	NA	TGTGCCAGCAGCTCCGGGACTACGCTCTCCTACAATGAGCAGTTCTTC	CASSSGTTLSYNEQFF
TRBJ1-2	TRBD1	TRBV28	NA	TGTGCCAGCAGAACTAGACAGGGCGGAAACTATGGCTACACCTTC	CASRTRQGGNYGYTF
TRBJ2-3	NA	TRBV27	NA	TGTGCCAGCACTGGACTCGGAGGATTAGGCACAGATACGCAGTATTTT	CASTGLGGLGTDTQYF